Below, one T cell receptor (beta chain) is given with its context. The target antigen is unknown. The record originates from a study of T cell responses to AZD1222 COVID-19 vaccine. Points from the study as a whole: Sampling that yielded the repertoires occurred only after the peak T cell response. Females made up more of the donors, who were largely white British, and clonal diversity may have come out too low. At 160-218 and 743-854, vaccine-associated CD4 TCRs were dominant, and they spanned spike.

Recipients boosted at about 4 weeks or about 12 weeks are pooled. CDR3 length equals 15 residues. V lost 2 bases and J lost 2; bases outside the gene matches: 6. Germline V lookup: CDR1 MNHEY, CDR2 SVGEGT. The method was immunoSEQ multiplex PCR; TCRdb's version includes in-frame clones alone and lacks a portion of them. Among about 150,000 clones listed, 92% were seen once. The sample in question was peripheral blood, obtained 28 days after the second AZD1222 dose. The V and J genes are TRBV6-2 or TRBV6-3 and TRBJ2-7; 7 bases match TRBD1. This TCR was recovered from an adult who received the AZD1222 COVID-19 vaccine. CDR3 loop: CASSYTGTVTYEQYF. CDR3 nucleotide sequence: TGTGCCAGCAGTTACACAGGGACAGTAACCTACGAGCAGTACTTC.